The rows below give T cell receptor beta chains drawn from one sample of a study of identical twins. TCRdb independently ran MiXCR on the 5' RACE reads; one entry per CDR3 protein. The sample gives around 1.7 million distinct CDR3 sequences, under 35% of which show up once; about 0.27% is in the top ten. Source material: cord blood. The source of these receptors is a newborn girl in good health. Each CDR3 is given with its conserved first and last residue. The order of the fields is V gene, J gene, clone size, D gene, CDR3 protein, CDR3 DNA. D genes are given only for firm matches. Only some rows state a clone size, as once, few, many or a class for expanded clones.

v_gene: TRBV5-1; j_gene: TRBJ2-2; abundance: -; d_gene: TRBD2; CDR3aa: CASSILAGMNTGELFF; CDR3nt: TGCGCCAGCAGCATACTAGCGGGGATGAACACCGGGGAGCTGTTTTTT
v_gene: TRBV4-2; j_gene: TRBJ2-5; abundance: few; d_gene: TRBD1; CDR3aa: CASSQDQRTGIEETQYF; CDR3nt: TGTGCCAGCAGCCAAGATCAGAGGACAGGGATCGAAGAGACCCAGTACTTC
v_gene: TRBV9; j_gene: TRBJ1-1; abundance: -; d_gene: -; CDR3aa: CASSVGGEYTEAFF; CDR3nt: TGTGCCAGCAGCGTAGGGGGCGAGTACACTGAAGCTTTCTTT
v_gene: TRBV12-3/TRBV12-4; j_gene: TRBJ1-6; abundance: -; d_gene: -; CDR3aa: CASSRAENSPLHF; CDR3nt: TGTGCCAGCAGTAGGGCTGAGAATTCACCCCTCCACTTT
v_gene: TRBV11-2; j_gene: TRBJ2-1; abundance: once; d_gene: TRBD1; CDR3aa: CASSWTGGGSYNEQFF; CDR3nt: TGTGCCAGCAGCTGGACAGGGGGTGGGTCCTACAATGAGCAGTTCTTC
v_gene: TRBV14; j_gene: TRBJ2-3; abundance: few; d_gene: TRBD2; CDR3aa: CASSQDWLAGIPDTQYF; CDR3nt: TGTGCCAGCAGCCAAGATTGGTTAGCGGGGATTCCAGATACGCAGTATTTT
v_gene: TRBV5-1; j_gene: TRBJ1-1; abundance: few; d_gene: TRBD1; CDR3aa: CASSAGQPNTEAFF; CDR3nt: TGCGCCAGCAGCGCGGGACAGCCGAACACTGAAGCTTTCTTT
v_gene: TRBV25-1; j_gene: TRBJ2-5; abundance: -; d_gene: -; CDR3aa: CASSARGVSYGQYF; CDR3nt: TGTGCCAGCAGTGCAAGAGGGGTCTCCTACGGGCAGTACTTC
v_gene: TRBV5-6; j_gene: TRBJ1-6; abundance: -; d_gene: -; CDR3aa: CASAPGRRFTLHF; CDR3nt: TGTGCCAGCGCCCCCGGCAGAAGATTCACCCTCCACTTT
v_gene: TRBV14; j_gene: TRBJ2-6; abundance: -; d_gene: -; CDR3aa: CASSQDIRFSGANVLTF; CDR3nt: TGTGCCAGCAGCCAAGATATCAGGTTCTCTGGGGCCAACGTCCTGACTTTC
v_gene: TRBV19; j_gene: TRBJ1-6; abundance: few; d_gene: TRBD1; CDR3aa: CASSLPTGAYNSPLHF; CDR3nt: TGTGCCAGTAGTTTACCCACAGGGGCCTATAATTCACCCCTCCACTTT
v_gene: TRBV10-3; j_gene: TRBJ1-5; abundance: -; d_gene: -; CDR3aa: CAISEQGKPQHF; CDR3nt: TGTGCCATCAGTGAGCAGGGGAAGCCCCAGCATTTT
v_gene: TRBV2; j_gene: TRBJ2-7; abundance: few; d_gene: TRBD2; CDR3aa: CASGWTSGRPEQYF; CDR3nt: TGTGCCAGCGGTTGGACTAGCGGGAGACCCGAGCAGTACTTC
v_gene: TRBV20-1; j_gene: TRBJ2-1; abundance: -; d_gene: TRBD2; CDR3aa: CSASQSGLAGAPEQFF; CDR3nt: TGCAGTGCTAGCCAGTCTGGACTAGCGGGAGCACCCGAGCAGTTCTTC
v_gene: TRBV20-1; j_gene: TRBJ2-7; abundance: -; d_gene: -; CDR3aa: CSASFSYNEQYF; CDR3nt: TGCAGTGCTAGCTTCTCCTACAATGAGCAGTACTTC